The 27 T cell receptor beta chains in this list originate from one sample, sequenced in a study of beta chain features in type 1 diabetes. Study results and limitations: When Type 1 diabetes patients were examined, their TCRB CDR3s proved moderately but significantly shorter in all four CD4+ subsets.

The authors reverse transcribed all of the isolated RNA, so sequencing captured expressed TCRB transcripts. Using immunoSEQ multiplex PCR, the repertoire was profiled, and TCRdb retains in-frame clones only, with some absent. The data hold roughly 260,000 clones, with approximately 20% observed a single time. Antigen specificity for these receptors is unknown. The sequenced sample was naive CD4+ T cells from blood. The receptors here all came from a woman between 40 and 55 years old with type 1 diabetes.

The J gene is TRBJ1-3, the V gene TRBV5-1; the D is unclear. The CDR3 runs 17 residues. Germline V gene lookup returns CDR1 SGHRS and CDR2 YFSETQ. V was cut by 5 bases and J by 0 bases, with 18 bases left in between. The CDR3 DNA follows: TGCGCCAGCAGTCCCGACATCCCCGGGATCTCTGGAAACACCATATATTTT. Translation gives CASSPDIPGISGNTIYF.

V is TRBV5-4 and J is TRBJ2-5; 8 bases agree with TRBD2. Looked up from germline, CDR1 is SGHNT and CDR2 is YYREEE (reference sequence). This CDR3 comprises 16 residues. V dropped 6 bases and J dropped 2; count of bases not matched to a gene: 12. The CDR3 DNA follows: TGTGCCAGCAAACGGGGGGGGGCAGCCACACAAGAGACCCAGTACTTC. Translation: CASKRGGAATQETQYF. Full variable domain (rest looked up from reference TRBV5-4 and TRBJ2-5): ETGVTQSPTHLIKTRGQQVTLRCSSQSGHNTVSWYQQALGQGPQFIFQYYREEENGRGNFPPRFSGLQFPNYSSELNVNALELDDSALYLCASKRGGAATQETQYFGPGTRLLVL.

This clone was recorded a few times. The chain combines TRBV27 with TRBJ1-2; D is unresolved. Trimming removed 5 bases from V and 0 bases from J, with 16 bases in between. The CDR3 runs to 16 residues. In germline, CDR1 is MNHEY, CDR2 SMNVEV (reference sequence). CDR3: CASSPEVLTTNYGYTF. CDR3 nucleotide sequence: TGTGCCAGCAGTCCCGAGGTTTTAACCACTAACTATGGCTACACCTTC.

The J gene is TRBJ2-5, the V gene TRBV2, with D possibly being TRBD2 (6 bases). CDR3 length: 13 residues. The germline gives CDR1 SNHLY, CDR2 FYNNEI. Deletions cut 4 bases from V and 5 bases from J, with 11 bases between. This chain's CDR3 is CASSGEERETQYF. The CDR3 region has the DNA TGTGCCAGCAGTGGGGAGGAGCGGGAGACCCAGTACTTC.

This clone was counted a few times. The chain uses TRBV7-3 and TRBJ2-7; D not certain. Germline V lookup: CDR1 SGHTA, CDR2 FQGTGA. V dropped 5 bases and J dropped 0 bases, with 11 bases sitting between them. The CDR3 has 14 amino acids. The CDR3 DNA is TGTGCCAGCAGCCCCCAGACTGGCTCCTACGAGCAGTACTTC. Translation: CASSPQTGSYEQYF.

This clone was detected only a few times. The chain employs TRBV7-2 and TRBJ1-2; D call uncertain. Deletions cut 3 bases from V and 1 base from J, with 9 bases between. Germline V gene lookup returns CDR1 SGHTA and CDR2 FQGNSA. The CDR3 runs to 14 residues. The CDR3: CASSLRSLNYGYTF. For the CDR3, the DNA is TGTGCCAGCAGCTTGCGGAGTCTTAACTATGGCTACACCTTC.

The genes are TRBV7-2 and TRBJ2-5; the D gene is possibly TRBD2 (6 bases). Germline V CDR1 and CDR2: SGHTA, FQGNSA. This CDR3 contains 15 residues. V dropped 3 bases and J dropped 8 bases, with 19 bases sitting between them. The CDR3 is CASSLGGRGARTQYF. Written as DNA, the CDR3 is TGTGCCAGCAGCTTGGGGGGACGGGGCGCAAGAACCCAGTACTTC. Complete variable domain (other parts from reference TRBV7-2 and TRBJ2-5): GAGVSQSPSNKVTEKGKDVELRCDPISGHTALYWYRQSLGQGLEFLIYFQGNSAPDKSGLPSDRFSAERTGGSVSTLTIQRTQQEDSAVYLCASSLGGRGARTQYFGPGTRLLVL.

V gene TRBV7-9 combines with J gene TRBJ2-7; D remains ambiguous. V lost 5 bases to trimming and J lost 0 bases, with 11 bases between them. CDR3 length equals 14 residues. Germline assignment: CDR1 SEHNR and CDR2 FQNEAQ (reference sequence). CDR3 protein: CASSPRSRSYEQYF. The CDR3 DNA sequence: TGTGCCAGCAGCCCACGGTCCCGCTCCTACGAGCAGTACTTC.

DNA of the CDR3: TGTGCCAGCAGTTTAGCGGGGTATGAGCAGTTCTTC. As protein: CASSLAGYEQFF. The rearrangement uses TRBV7-3 and TRBJ2-1; 8 bases fit TRBD2. Germline V gene sequence: CDR1 SGHTA, CDR2 FQGTGA. The CDR3 has 12 amino acids. V was clipped by 6 bases and J by 8 bases; unmatched bases: 3.

The chain joins TRBV29-1 to TRBJ2-7, with 11 bases identical to TRBD2. Germline V CDR1 and CDR2: SQVTM, ANQGSEA. The length of the CDR3 is 13 residues. V lost 7 bases to trimming and J lost 5 bases; unmatched junction nucleotides: 7. The CDR3 loop is CSASTSGDDEQYF. The CDR3, as DNA: TGCAGCGCCTCGACTAGCGGGGACGACGAGCAGTACTTC.

This clone was seen only a few times. The chain carries TRBV2 and TRBJ2-2, with 8 bases that match TRBD2. Germline lookup yields CDR1 SNHLY and CDR2 FYNNEI. Trimming cost V 6 bases and J 5 bases; bases outside gene matches: 2. This CDR3 comprises 13 residues. The CDR3 sequence: CASRAGETGELFF. In DNA form, the CDR3 reads TGTGCCAGCAGAGCGGGAGAGACCGGGGAGCTGTTTTTT.

The chain has TRBV2 and TRBJ1-2; 7 bases match TRBD1. The CDR3 is 13 residues long. Unmatched junction bases numbered 5, after V lost 6 bases and J lost 4 bases. Germline lookup yields CDR1 SNHLY and CDR2 FYNNEI. Here the CDR3 DNA reads TGTGCCAGCAGCGAGACAGGGATCTATGGCTACACCTTC. As protein: CASSETGIYGYTF.

V and J are TRBV19 and TRBJ1-5; no firm D call. CDR1 and CDR2 (germline): LNHDA, SQIVND (reference sequence). V was cut by 3 bases and J by 4 bases, with 7 bases left in between. CDR3 length equals 13 residues. For the CDR3, the DNA is TGTGCCAGTAGTATTGACACGAATCAGCCCCAGCATTTT. It is translated as CASSIDTNQPQHF.

This chain connects TRBV11-2 to TRBJ2-2, with 9 positions matching TRBD1. Germline CDR1 and CDR2: SGHAT and FQNNGV. CDR3 length: 13 amino acids. Unmatched junction bases numbered 3, after V lost 7 bases and J lost 6 bases. DNA for the CDR3: TGTGCCAGCACCGGACAGGGGCCCGGGGAGCTGTTTTTT. It yields the protein CASTGQGPGELFF.

V usage is TRBV9 and J usage is TRBJ2-1, with D possibly TRBD1 on 6 matching bases. The length of the CDR3 is 18 residues. Germline assignment: CDR1 SGDLS and CDR2 YYNGEE. Trimming left V 2 bases short and J 0 bases short, with 18 bases between. CDR3 amino acids: CASSVWYGQGSSYNEQFF. The CDR3, as DNA: TGTGCCAGCAGCGTGTGGTATGGGCAGGGGAGCTCCTACAATGAGCAGTTCTTC.

This clone appeared a few times. The chain combines TRBV11-3 with TRBJ2-1; 7 nucleotides match TRBD1. Germline CDR1 is SGHNT and CDR2 is YENEEA. The V and J ends lost 3 bases and 5 bases, in that order; junction bases with no gene match: 7. The CDR3 runs 15 residues. CDR3 residues: CASSLGDSHNNEQFF. The CDR3 coding sequence is TGTGCCAGCAGCTTGGGGGACAGCCACAACAATGAGCAGTTCTTC. The variable domain in full, completed from reference TRBV11-3 and TRBJ2-1, reads EAGVVQSPRYKIIEKKQPVAFWCNPISGHNTLYWYLQNLGQGPELLIRYENEEAVDDSQLPKDRFSAERLKGVDSTLKIQPAELGDSAVYLCASSLGDSHNNEQFFGPGTRLTVL.

This clone was counted a few times. The J gene is TRBJ2-1, the V gene TRBV4-1, with D tentatively TRBD2 (6 bases). Germline V gene data show CDR1 as MGHRA and CDR2 as YSYEKL. V shed 6 bases and J shed 1 base, with 10 bases lying between them. This CDR3 comprises 14 residues. CDR3 in amino acids: CASRQDYSYNEQFF. The CDR3 DNA follows: TGCGCCAGCAGACAGGACTATTCCTACAATGAGCAGTTCTTC.

The rearrangement links TRBV9 to TRBJ2-5, with 8 bases identical to TRBD2. The J segment lost 4 bases and the V segment lost 4 bases, leaving 9 bases of the junction unmatched. CDR1 and CDR2 from the germline V gene are SGDLS and YYNGEE. The CDR3 covers 15 residues. The CDR3 protein is CASSPRSGTAETQYF. The CDR3 bases are TGTGCCAGCAGCCCCCGTAGCGGGACCGCAGAGACCCAGTACTTC.

There are a few counts of this clone. Here the CDR3 DNA reads TGTGCCAGCAGCTTTTCTGGGACAGTCGTCGAGCAGTACTTC. It encodes CASSFSGTVVEQYF. The chain uses TRBV7-9 and TRBJ2-7; 7 nucleotides match TRBD1. CDR3 size: 14 residues. Germline CDR1 is SEHNR and CDR2 is FQNEAQ (reference sequence). V was pared by 3 bases and J by 6 bases, with 8 bases of the junction left unmatched. The entire variable domain, with the rest obtained from reference TRBV7-9 and TRBJ2-7, is as follows: DTGVSQNPRHKITKRGQNVTFRCDPISEHNRLYWYRQTLGQGPEFLTYFQNEAQLEKSRLLSDRFSAERPKGSFSTLEIQRTEQGDSAMYLCASSFSGTVVEQYFGPGTRLTVT.

This clone was seen a few times. The chain carries TRBV20-1 and TRBJ2-7, with a weak D call TRBD2 (5 bases). The CDR3 is 11 residues long. CDR1 and CDR2 (germline): DFQATT, SNEGSKA (reference sequence). V was pared by 3 bases and J by 3 bases, with 6 bases between. The CDR3 nucleotides are TGCAGTGCTAGCGGGGACTACGAGCAGTACTTC. Its translation is CSASGDYEQYF.

The chain has TRBV28 and TRBJ2-5; D uncertain. Trimming removed 8 bases from V and 4 bases from J, with 23 bases in between. Germline loops: CDR1 MDHEN, CDR2 SYDVKM. CDR3 size: 16 residues. In DNA, the CDR3 is TGTGCCAGCCTGGCGTTAACGGGTCGGGTGGGAGAGACCCAGTACTTC. Its translation is CASLALTGRVGETQYF.

The rearrangement uses TRBV18 and TRBJ1-2, with D perhaps TRBD1 (5 bases). V was shortened by 6 bases and J by 6 bases, with 17 bases between the two germline ends. This CDR3 region has 14 residues. Looked up from germline, CDR1 is KGHSH and CDR2 is LQKENI. CDR3 in amino acids: CASSAKEGYHGYTF. Written as DNA, the CDR3 is TGTGCCAGCTCCGCCAAGGAGGGGTACCATGGCTACACCTTC. Combining the CDR3 with reference TRBV18 and TRBJ1-2 gives the whole variable domain NAGVMQNPRHLVRRRGQEARLRCSPMKGHSHVYWYRQLPEEGLKFMVYLQKENIIDESGMPKERFSAEFPKEGPSILRIQQVVRGDSAAYFCASSAKEGYHGYTFGSGTRLTVV.

Here the CDR3 DNA reads TGTGCCAGCAGTGAACAGGACTCCTCTTGGGATGAGCAGTTCTTC. Protein product: CASSEQDSSWDEQFF. This chain uses TRBV25-1 with TRBJ2-1, with D possibly matching TRBD2 (5 bases). Per the germline V gene, CDR1 is MGHDK and CDR2 is SYGVNS. Trimming took 2 bases from V and 8 from J, leaving 16 bases between them. The CDR3 extends over 15 amino acids.

V and J are TRBV15 and TRBJ1-4, with D uncertain. Germline CDR1 LNHNV, CDR2 YYDKDF (reference sequence). The CDR3 is made up of 12 amino acids. Trimming cost V 0 bases and J 10 bases, with 6 bases left between them. Written as DNA, the CDR3 is TGTGCCACCAGCAGAGATAACGGAAAACTGTTTTTT. This translates into CATSRDNGKLFF.

In its sample, this clone was seen a few times. This chain connects TRBV11-2 to TRBJ2-1, with 15 bases aligning to TRBD2. The CDR3 totals 16 residues. V was pared by 5 bases and J by 7 bases, with 6 bases of the junction left unmatched. CDR1 is SGHAT and CDR2 is FQNNGV in the germline V gene. Here the CDR3 reads CASSKGTSGRTNEQFF. The CDR3 DNA reads as TGTGCCAGCAGCAAAGGGACTAGCGGGAGGACTAATGAGCAGTTCTTC.

This clone has just a few counts. This chain uses TRBV7-2 with TRBJ2-5; D perhaps matches TRBD2 (5 bases). The CDR3 contains 16 residues. Germline values: CDR1 SGHTA, CDR2 FQGNSA. The V end lost 2 bases, the J end lost 4 bases, and 17 bases lay between the germline ends. CDR3 residues: CASSLFGPRAGETQYF. The CDR3, as DNA: TGTGCCAGCAGCTTATTCGGACCCCGGGCGGGAGAGACCCAGTACTTC.

The gene calls are TRBV7-2 and TRBJ2-3; TRBD2 is a possible D gene (5 bases). Trimming removed 2 bases at V and 0 bases at J, with 9 bases between. The CDR3 is 15 residues long. Germline V gives CDR1 SGHTA, CDR2 FQGNSA. CDR3 loop: CASSLTAVSTDTQYF. The CDR3 region has the DNA TGTGCCAGCAGCTTAACAGCGGTTAGCACAGATACGCAGTATTTT.